Detailed here is one TCR beta chain. This sample was taken from a study of T cell responses to AZD1222 COVID-19 vaccine. This CDR3 spans 15 amino acids. The table came from immunoSEQ multiplex PCR; TCRdb's copy has only in-frame clones and leaves some out. The sample consists of roughly 120,000 clones, 92% of them appearing once. The genes are TRBV21-1 and TRBJ2-7; no check of the table's D call, TRBD1, against the DNA was made. TRBV21-1 is given as a pseudogene. The sequence was collected from an adult who received the AZD1222 COVID-19 vaccine. The source material was peripheral blood, sampled 28 days after the second AZD1222 dose. The CDR3, as DNA: TGTGCCAGCAGCAAAGGGGCAGGGAACTCCTACGAGCAGTACTTC. It is translated as CASSKGAGNSYEQYF.